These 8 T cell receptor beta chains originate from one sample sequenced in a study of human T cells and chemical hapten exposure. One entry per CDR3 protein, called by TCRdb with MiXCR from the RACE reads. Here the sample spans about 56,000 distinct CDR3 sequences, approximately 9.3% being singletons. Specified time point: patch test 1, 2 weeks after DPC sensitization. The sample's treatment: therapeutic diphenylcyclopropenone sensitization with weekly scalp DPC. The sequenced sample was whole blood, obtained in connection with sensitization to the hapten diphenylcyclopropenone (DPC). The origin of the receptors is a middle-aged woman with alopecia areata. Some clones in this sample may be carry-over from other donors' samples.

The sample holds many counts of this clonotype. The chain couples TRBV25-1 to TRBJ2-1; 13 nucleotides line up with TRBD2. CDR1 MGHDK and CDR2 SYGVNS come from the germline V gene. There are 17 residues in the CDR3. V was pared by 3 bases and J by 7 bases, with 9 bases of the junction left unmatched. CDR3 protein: CASSDELAGGAENEQFF. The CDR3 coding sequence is TGTGCCAGCAGTGATGAACTAGCGGGGGGGGCTGAAAATGAGCAGTTCTTC.

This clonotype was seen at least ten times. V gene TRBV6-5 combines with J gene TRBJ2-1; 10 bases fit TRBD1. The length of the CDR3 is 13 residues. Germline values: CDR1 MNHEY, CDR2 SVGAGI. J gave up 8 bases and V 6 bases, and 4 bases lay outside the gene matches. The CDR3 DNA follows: TGTGCCAGCAGGGGACAGGGGTGGGATGAGCAGTTCTTC. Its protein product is CASRGQGWDEQFF.

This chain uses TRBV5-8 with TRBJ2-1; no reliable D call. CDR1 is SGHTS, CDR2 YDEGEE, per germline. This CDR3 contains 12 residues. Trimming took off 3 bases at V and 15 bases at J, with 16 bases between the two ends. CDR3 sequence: CASSSTLASGFF. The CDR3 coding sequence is TGTGCCAGCAGCTCGACGCTGGCGTCTGGGTTCTTC.

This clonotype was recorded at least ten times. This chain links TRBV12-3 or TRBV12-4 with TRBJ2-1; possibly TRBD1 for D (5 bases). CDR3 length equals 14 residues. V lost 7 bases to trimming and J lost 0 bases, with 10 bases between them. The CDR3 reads CASTEGASYNEQFF. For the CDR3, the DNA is TGTGCCAGCACCGAAGGGGCCTCCTACAATGAGCAGTTCTTC.

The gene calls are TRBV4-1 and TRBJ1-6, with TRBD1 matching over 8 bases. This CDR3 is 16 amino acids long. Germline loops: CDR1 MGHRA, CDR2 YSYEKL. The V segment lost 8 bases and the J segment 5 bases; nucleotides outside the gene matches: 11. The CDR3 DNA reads TGCGCCAGCTCGGCGTTAGGACAGGGAGATAATTCACCCCTCCACTTT. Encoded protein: CASSALGQGDNSPLHF.

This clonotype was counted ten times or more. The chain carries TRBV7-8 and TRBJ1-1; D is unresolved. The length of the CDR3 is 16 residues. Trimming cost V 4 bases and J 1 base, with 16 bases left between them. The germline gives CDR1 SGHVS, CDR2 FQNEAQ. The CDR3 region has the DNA TGTGCCAGCAGCTCCCCCGCGGGAAATCGGAACACTGAAGCTTTCTTT. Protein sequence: CASSSPAGNRNTEAFF.

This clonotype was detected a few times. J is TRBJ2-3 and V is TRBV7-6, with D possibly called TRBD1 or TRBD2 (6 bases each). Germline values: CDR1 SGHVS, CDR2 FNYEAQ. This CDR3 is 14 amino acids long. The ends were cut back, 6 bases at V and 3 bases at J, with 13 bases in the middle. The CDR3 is CASSSEGGTDTQYF. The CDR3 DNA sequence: TGTGCCAGCAGTTCCGAAGGGGGGACAGATACGCAGTATTTT. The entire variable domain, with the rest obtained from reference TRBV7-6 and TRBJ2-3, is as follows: GAGVSQSPRYKVTKRGQDVALRCDPISGHVSLYWYRQALGQGPEFLTYFNYEAQQDKSGLPNDRFSAERPEGSISTLTIQRTEQRDSAMYRCASSSEGGTDTQYFGPGTRLTVL.

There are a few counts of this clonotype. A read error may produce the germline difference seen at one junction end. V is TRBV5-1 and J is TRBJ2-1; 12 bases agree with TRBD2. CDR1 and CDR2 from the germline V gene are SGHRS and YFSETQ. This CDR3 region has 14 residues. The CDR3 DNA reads TGCGCCAGCAGCTTGGAACTAGCGGGGGGCCCTTCGATCTTC. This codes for CASSLELAGGPSIF.